The sequence of this T cell receptor (beta chain) was determined in a study of T-cell memory formation after mild COVID-19. Findings and limits, study-wide: Pre-infection memory carried some responding clones, suggesting that cross-reactive memory joined. Later expanders leaned CD4+, whereas clones that contracted between day 15 and 85 were balanced CD4/CD8. CM and EM subsets held most contracting CD4+ clones; EMRA held CD8+ ones.

The CDR3 sequence is 13 residues long. The germline V gene has CDR1 SGHVS and CDR2 FQNEAQ. V shed 4 bases and J shed 7 bases, with 10 bases lying between them. TCRdb reprocessed the 5' RACE reads with MiXCR, giving one entry per CDR3 protein. Here the sample spans 300,000 to 350,000 distinct CDR3 sequences, 13% being singletons. Concerning this clonotype: What it recognizes is unknown.

The rearrangement uses TRBV7-8 and TRBJ2-2; perhaps TRBD2 as D (6 bases). This TCR was sampled from a man younger than 35 who had mild COVID-19 (a few samples of this study predate the infection). Cell type and time point are not known. The sequencing sample was made of PBMCs or a T cell subset sorted from them (not recorded which). This CDR3 is CASSWRERGELFF. The CDR3 DNA is TGTGCCAGCAGCTGGAGGGAGCGCGGGGAGCTGTTTTTT.